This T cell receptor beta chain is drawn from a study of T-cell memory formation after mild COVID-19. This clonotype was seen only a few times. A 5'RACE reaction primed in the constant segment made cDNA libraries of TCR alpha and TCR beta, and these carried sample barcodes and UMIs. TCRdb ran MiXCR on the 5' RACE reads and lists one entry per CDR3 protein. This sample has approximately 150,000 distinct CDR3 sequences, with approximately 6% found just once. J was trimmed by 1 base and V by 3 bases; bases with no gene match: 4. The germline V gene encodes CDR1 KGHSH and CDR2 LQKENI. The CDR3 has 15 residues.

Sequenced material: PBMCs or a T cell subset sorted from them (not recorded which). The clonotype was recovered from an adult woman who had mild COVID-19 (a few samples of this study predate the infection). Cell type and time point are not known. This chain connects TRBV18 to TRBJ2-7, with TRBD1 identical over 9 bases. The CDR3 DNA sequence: TGTGCCAGCTCACCCCCGGGACAGGGATCCTACGAGCAGTACTTC. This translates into CASSPPGQGSYEQYF.